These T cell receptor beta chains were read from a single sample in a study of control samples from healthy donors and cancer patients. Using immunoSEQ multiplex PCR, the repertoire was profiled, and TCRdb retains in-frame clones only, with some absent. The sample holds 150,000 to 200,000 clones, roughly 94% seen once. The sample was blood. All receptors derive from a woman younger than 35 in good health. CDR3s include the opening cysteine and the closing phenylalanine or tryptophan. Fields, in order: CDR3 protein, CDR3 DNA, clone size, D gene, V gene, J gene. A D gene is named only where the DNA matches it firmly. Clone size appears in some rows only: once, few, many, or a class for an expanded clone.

cdr3_aa: CASSLGGTGGIYEQYF; cdr3_nt: TGCGCCAGCAGCTTGGGAGGGACAGGGGGGATCTACGAGCAGTACTTC; clone_size: NA; d_call: TRBD1; v_call: TRBV5-1; j_call: TRBJ2-7
cdr3_aa: CASSVGAGRQETQYF; cdr3_nt: TGTGCCAGCAGCGTAGGAGCGGGGAGACAAGAGACCCAGTACTTC; clone_size: NA; d_call: TRBD2; v_call: TRBV9; j_call: TRBJ2-5
cdr3_aa: CASSQEGQPHGYTF; cdr3_nt: TGTGCCAGCAGCCAAGAGGGGCAGCCCCATGGCTACACCTTC; clone_size: NA; d_call: NA; v_call: TRBV3-1/TRBV3-2; j_call: TRBJ1-2
cdr3_aa: CASSLGAGYGYTF; cdr3_nt: TGTGCCAGCAGCCTGGGGGCTGGCTATGGCTACACCTTC; clone_size: NA; d_call: NA; v_call: TRBV27; j_call: TRBJ1-2
cdr3_aa: CASSQGLGLAVSRDEQFF; cdr3_nt: TGCGCCAGCAGCCAAGGACTGGGACTAGCGGTGAGTCGTGATGAGCAGTTCTTC; clone_size: NA; d_call: TRBD2; v_call: TRBV4-3; j_call: TRBJ2-1
cdr3_aa: CASSLGAANTGELFF; cdr3_nt: TGTGCCAGCAGCTTGGGAGCGGCGAACACCGGGGAGCTGTTTTTT; clone_size: NA; d_call: NA; v_call: TRBV7-9; j_call: TRBJ2-2
cdr3_aa: CASSLTPTYEQYF; cdr3_nt: TGTGCCAGCAGCCTGACTCCAACCTACGAGCAGTACTTC; clone_size: few; d_call: NA; v_call: TRBV3-1/TRBV3-2; j_call: TRBJ2-7
cdr3_aa: CASSSGWREKLFF; cdr3_nt: TGCGCCAGCAGCTCCGGATGGCGTGAAAAACTGTTTTTT; clone_size: NA; d_call: NA; v_call: TRBV5-1; j_call: TRBJ1-4
cdr3_aa: CASSKGSPAAYNSPLHF; cdr3_nt: TGTGCCAGCAGCAAAGGAAGCCCAGCCGCATATAATTCACCCCTCCACTTT; clone_size: NA; d_call: NA; v_call: TRBV21-1; j_call: TRBJ1-6
cdr3_aa: CASSRVLSDTQYF; cdr3_nt: TGTGCCAGCTCACGAGTGCTTTCCGATACGCAGTATTTT; clone_size: NA; d_call: NA; v_call: TRBV18; j_call: TRBJ2-3
cdr3_aa: CASSWTNEKLFF; cdr3_nt: TGTGCCAGCAGTTGGACTAATGAAAAACTGTTTTTT; clone_size: NA; d_call: NA; v_call: TRBV28; j_call: TRBJ1-4
cdr3_aa: CASSPTDREAYGYTF; cdr3_nt: TGTGCCAGCAGCCCAACCGACAGGGAAGCCTATGGCTACACCTTC; clone_size: NA; d_call: TRBD1; v_call: TRBV4-2; j_call: TRBJ1-2
cdr3_aa: CASSFDRGYTEAFF; cdr3_nt: TGTGCCAGCAGTTTCGACAGGGGATACACTGAAGCTTTCTTT; clone_size: NA; d_call: TRBD1; v_call: TRBV27; j_call: TRBJ1-1
cdr3_aa: CASSHPGSSGANVLTF; cdr3_nt: TGTGCCAGCAGCCATCCCGGTAGCTCTGGGGCCAACGTCCTGACTTTC; clone_size: NA; d_call: NA; v_call: TRBV14; j_call: TRBJ2-6
cdr3_aa: CASSIQGNGYTF; cdr3_nt: TGTGCCAGTAGTATACAGGGGAACGGCTACACCTTC; clone_size: NA; d_call: NA; v_call: TRBV19; j_call: TRBJ1-2
cdr3_aa: CASTRGGTDTQYF; cdr3_nt: TGTGCCAGCACCCGGGGGGGTACAGATACGCAGTATTTT; clone_size: NA; d_call: TRBD2; v_call: TRBV6-5; j_call: TRBJ2-3
cdr3_aa: CASSFGGFASGNTIYF; cdr3_nt: TGTGCCAGCAGTTTCGGGGGGTTTGCCTCTGGAAACACCATATATTTT; clone_size: NA; d_call: NA; v_call: TRBV28; j_call: TRBJ1-3
cdr3_aa: CASRFLSRDVDGYTF; cdr3_nt: TGTGCCAGCAGATTTCTATCACGGGACGTCGATGGCTACACCTTC; clone_size: NA; d_call: NA; v_call: TRBV6-5; j_call: TRBJ1-2
cdr3_aa: CASSQEQGGTEAFF; cdr3_nt: TGTGCCAGCAGCCAAGAGCAGGGTGGCACTGAAGCTTTCTTT; clone_size: NA; d_call: NA; v_call: TRBV3-1/TRBV3-2; j_call: TRBJ1-1
cdr3_aa: CASSLDIGRFPLTDTQYF; cdr3_nt: TGTGCCAGCAGCTTAGATATCGGCAGATTCCCCCTCACAGATACGCAGTATTTT; clone_size: NA; d_call: NA; v_call: TRBV11-2; j_call: TRBJ2-3
cdr3_aa: CASSTPGQGENSAFF; cdr3_nt: TGTGCCAGCAGTACCCCGGGACAGGGGGAAAACTCAGCTTTCTTT; clone_size: NA; d_call: TRBD1; v_call: TRBV6-5; j_call: TRBJ1-1
cdr3_aa: CASTPSGGTTGELFF; cdr3_nt: TGTGCCAGCACCCCCAGCGGGGGGACAACCGGGGAGCTGTTTTTT; clone_size: NA; d_call: TRBD2; v_call: TRBV9; j_call: TRBJ2-2
cdr3_aa: CASSTEAASGNTIYF; cdr3_nt: TGTGCCAGCTCAACCGAGGCAGCCTCTGGAAACACCATATATTTT; clone_size: once; d_call: NA; v_call: TRBV18; j_call: TRBJ1-3
cdr3_aa: CASSDSTMGGYTF; cdr3_nt: TGTGCCAGCAGTGACTCCACTATGGGGGGGTACACCTTC; clone_size: NA; d_call: NA; v_call: TRBV6-4; j_call: TRBJ1-2
cdr3_aa: CASSLKSGITNEKLFF; cdr3_nt: TGTGCCAGCAGCCTTAAATCAGGGATCACTAATGAAAAACTGTTTTTT; clone_size: NA; d_call: NA; v_call: TRBV3-1/TRBV3-2; j_call: TRBJ1-4
cdr3_aa: CASSTPGNTIYF; cdr3_nt: TGTGCCAGCAGCACTCCTGGAAACACCATATATTTT; clone_size: NA; d_call: NA; v_call: TRBV12-3/TRBV12-4; j_call: TRBJ1-3
cdr3_aa: CASSRGTAEAFF; cdr3_nt: TGTGCCAGCAGCCGGGGGACAGCTGAAGCTTTCTTT; clone_size: NA; d_call: TRBD1; v_call: TRBV3-1/TRBV3-2; j_call: TRBJ1-1
cdr3_aa: CASSLGAGGHNEQFF; cdr3_nt: TGTGCCAGCAGCTTAGGGGCGGGAGGACACAATGAGCAGTTCTTC; clone_size: NA; d_call: TRBD2; v_call: TRBV7-2; j_call: TRBJ2-1
cdr3_aa: CASSPSDTQYF; cdr3_nt: TGTGCCAGCTCACCAAGTGATACGCAGTATTTT; clone_size: few; d_call: NA; v_call: TRBV18; j_call: TRBJ2-3
cdr3_aa: CASSQYNNEQFF; cdr3_nt: TGCGCCAGCAGCCAGTATAACAATGAGCAGTTCTTC; clone_size: NA; d_call: NA; v_call: TRBV4-1; j_call: TRBJ2-1
cdr3_aa: CASSQDPVGEQFF; cdr3_nt: TGTGCCAGCAGCCAAGACCCCGTAGGGGAGCAGTTCTTC; clone_size: NA; d_call: NA; v_call: TRBV14; j_call: TRBJ2-1
cdr3_aa: CASSLEFAETQYF; cdr3_nt: TGTGCCAGCAGCTTAGAGTTCGCGGAGACCCAGTACTTC; clone_size: NA; d_call: NA; v_call: TRBV7-2; j_call: TRBJ2-5
cdr3_aa: CASSFNLAGETQYF; cdr3_nt: TGTGCCAGCAGCTTTAACCTCGCGGGGGAGACCCAGTACTTC; clone_size: NA; d_call: NA; v_call: TRBV13; j_call: TRBJ2-5
cdr3_aa: CASSATMELTDTQYF; cdr3_nt: TGTGCCAGCAGTGCAACCATGGAGTTGACAGATACGCAGTATTTT; clone_size: NA; d_call: NA; v_call: TRBV7-2; j_call: TRBJ2-3
cdr3_aa: CASSVGLMNTEAFF; cdr3_nt: TGTGCCAGCAGCGTAGGCCTCATGAACACTGAAGCTTTCTTT; clone_size: NA; d_call: NA; v_call: TRBV9; j_call: TRBJ1-1
cdr3_aa: CASSGLAAPYNEQFF; cdr3_nt: TGTGCCAGTAGTGGCCTAGCGGCCCCCTACAATGAGCAGTTCTTC; clone_size: NA; d_call: TRBD2; v_call: TRBV19; j_call: TRBJ2-1
cdr3_aa: CASSKKVGISNSPLHF; cdr3_nt: TGTGCCAGCAGCAAAAAGGTCGGGATTTCTAATTCACCCCTCCACTTT; clone_size: NA; d_call: NA; v_call: TRBV21-1; j_call: TRBJ1-6
cdr3_aa: CASSLVGGGSTDTQYF; cdr3_nt: TGTGCCAGCAGCTTAGTCGGCGGGGGTAGCACAGATACGCAGTATTTT; clone_size: NA; d_call: TRBD2; v_call: TRBV7-8; j_call: TRBJ2-3
cdr3_aa: CASSSYLQETQYF; cdr3_nt: TGTGCCAGCAGCTCCTACCTCCAAGAGACCCAGTACTTC; clone_size: once; d_call: NA; v_call: TRBV11-3; j_call: TRBJ2-5
cdr3_aa: CASSYSTGSGSEETQYF; cdr3_nt: TGTGCCAGCAGTTACTCGACGGGTAGCGGGTCAGAAGAGACCCAGTACTTC; clone_size: NA; d_call: TRBD2; v_call: TRBV6-2/TRBV6-3; j_call: TRBJ2-5
cdr3_aa: CASRRGQGQTGELFF; cdr3_nt: TGTGCCAGCAGAAGGGGACAGGGGCAGACCGGGGAGCTGTTTTTT; clone_size: once; d_call: TRBD1; v_call: TRBV6-5; j_call: TRBJ2-2
cdr3_aa: CASSFPWGPDRLMNTEAFF; cdr3_nt: TGTGCCAGCAGCTTTCCCTGGGGGCCTGACAGGCTCATGAACACTGAAGCTTTCTTT; clone_size: NA; d_call: NA; v_call: TRBV11-3; j_call: TRBJ1-1
cdr3_aa: CASSSYNRGNYGYTF; cdr3_nt: TGTGCCAGCAGTTCGTACAATCGGGGCAACTATGGCTACACCTTC; clone_size: NA; d_call: NA; v_call: TRBV28; j_call: TRBJ1-2
cdr3_aa: CASSIAGSSYNEQFF; cdr3_nt: TGTGCCAGTAGTATAGCGGGGAGCTCCTACAATGAGCAGTTCTTC; clone_size: NA; d_call: NA; v_call: TRBV19; j_call: TRBJ2-1
cdr3_aa: CASSVGQNEQFF; cdr3_nt: TGTGCCAGCAGCGTAGGGCAGAATGAGCAGTTCTTC; clone_size: NA; d_call: NA; v_call: TRBV9; j_call: TRBJ2-1
cdr3_aa: CASEISSGGFQETQYF; cdr3_nt: TGTGCCAGTGAGATTTCTAGCGGGGGGTTTCAAGAGACCCAGTACTTC; clone_size: NA; d_call: TRBD2; v_call: TRBV2; j_call: TRBJ2-5
cdr3_aa: CASSIVHGGIIPDTQYF; cdr3_nt: TGTGCCAGTAGTATAGTTCACGGGGGCATAATACCAGATACGCAGTATTTT; clone_size: NA; d_call: NA; v_call: TRBV19; j_call: TRBJ2-3
cdr3_aa: CSAGLARDTQYF; cdr3_nt: TGCAGCGCCGGACTAGCAAGAGATACGCAGTATTTT; clone_size: NA; d_call: TRBD2; v_call: TRBV29-1; j_call: TRBJ2-3
cdr3_aa: CASSEQGADSPLHF; cdr3_nt: TGTGCCAGCAGTGAACAGGGGGCTGATTCACCCCTCCACTTT; clone_size: NA; d_call: TRBD1; v_call: TRBV6-1; j_call: TRBJ1-6
cdr3_aa: CASSFQGGGQMLIF; cdr3_nt: TGTGCCAGCAGTTTTCAGGGTGGGGGACAAATGTTAATCTTC; clone_size: once; d_call: NA; v_call: TRBV27; j_call: TRBJ2-1
cdr3_aa: CASSTPKSRGSGNTIYF; cdr3_nt: TGTGCCAGCAGCACTCCAAAATCCAGGGGTTCTGGAAACACCATATATTTT; clone_size: NA; d_call: NA; v_call: TRBV11-2; j_call: TRBJ1-3
cdr3_aa: CASSLSGRVGEKLFF; cdr3_nt: TGTGCCAGCAGCTTGTCAGGGCGTGTTGGTGAAAAACTGTTTTTT; clone_size: NA; d_call: NA; v_call: TRBV5-4; j_call: TRBJ1-4
cdr3_aa: CASLGTGINEQFF; cdr3_nt: TGTGCCAGCCTCGGGACAGGGATCAATGAGCAGTTCTTC; clone_size: once; d_call: TRBD1; v_call: TRBV2; j_call: TRBJ2-1
cdr3_aa: CASSLGRYNQPQHF; cdr3_nt: TGTGCCAGCAGTCTGGGGAGGTACAATCAGCCCCAGCATTTT; clone_size: NA; d_call: NA; v_call: TRBV9; j_call: TRBJ1-5
cdr3_aa: CASSALPGELFF; cdr3_nt: TGTGCCAGCAGTGCCCTCCCCGGGGAGCTGTTTTTT; clone_size: NA; d_call: NA; v_call: TRBV13; j_call: TRBJ2-2
cdr3_aa: CASSPISTNYGYTF; cdr3_nt: TGTGCCAGCAGCCCCATAAGTACTAACTATGGCTACACCTTC; clone_size: NA; d_call: NA; v_call: TRBV14; j_call: TRBJ1-2
cdr3_aa: CASSFRANQPQHF; cdr3_nt: TGTGCCAGCAGCTTCAGGGCTAATCAGCCCCAGCATTTT; clone_size: once; d_call: NA; v_call: TRBV7-9; j_call: TRBJ1-5
cdr3_aa: CASSDYHAGNTIYF; cdr3_nt: TGTGCCAGCAGTGATTACCATGCGGGAAACACCATATATTTT; clone_size: NA; d_call: NA; v_call: TRBV2; j_call: TRBJ1-3
cdr3_aa: CASGAGMYEQYF; cdr3_nt: TGTGCCAGCGGGGCAGGGATGTACGAGCAGTACTTC; clone_size: NA; d_call: NA; v_call: TRBV5-4; j_call: TRBJ2-7